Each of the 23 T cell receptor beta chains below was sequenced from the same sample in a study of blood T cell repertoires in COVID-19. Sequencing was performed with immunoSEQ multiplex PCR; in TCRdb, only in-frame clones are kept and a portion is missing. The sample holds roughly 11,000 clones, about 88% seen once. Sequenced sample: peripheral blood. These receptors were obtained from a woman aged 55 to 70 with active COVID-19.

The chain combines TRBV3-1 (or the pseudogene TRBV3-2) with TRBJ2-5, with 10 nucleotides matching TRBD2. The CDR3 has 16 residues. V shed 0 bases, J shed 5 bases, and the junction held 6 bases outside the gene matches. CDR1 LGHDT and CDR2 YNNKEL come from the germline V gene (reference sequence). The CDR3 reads CASSQDRLAGEETQYF. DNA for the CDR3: TGTGCCAGCAGCCAAGATCGGCTAGCGGGAGAGGAGACCCAGTACTTC.

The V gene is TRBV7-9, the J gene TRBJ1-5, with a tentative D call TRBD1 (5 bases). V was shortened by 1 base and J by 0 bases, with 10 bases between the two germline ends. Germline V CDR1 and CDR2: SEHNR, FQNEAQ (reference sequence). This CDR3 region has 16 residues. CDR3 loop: CASSLGQISSNQPQHF. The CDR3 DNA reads TGTGCCAGCAGCTTAGGACAGATTTCTAGCAATCAGCCCCAGCATTTT.

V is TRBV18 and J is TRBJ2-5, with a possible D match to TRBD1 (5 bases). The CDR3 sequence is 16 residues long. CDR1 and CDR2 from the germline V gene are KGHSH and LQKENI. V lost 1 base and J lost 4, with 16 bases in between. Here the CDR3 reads CASSPRQGITGETQYF. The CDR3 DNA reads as TGTGCCAGCTCACCACGGCAGGGCATTACGGGAGAGACCCAGTACTTC.

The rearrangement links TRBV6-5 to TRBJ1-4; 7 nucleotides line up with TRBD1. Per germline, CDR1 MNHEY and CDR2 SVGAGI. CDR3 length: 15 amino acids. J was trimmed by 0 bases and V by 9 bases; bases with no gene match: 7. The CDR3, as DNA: TGTGCCAGGCCGGGACAGATTGCAACTAATGAAAAACTGTTTTTT. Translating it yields CARPGQIATNEKLFF.

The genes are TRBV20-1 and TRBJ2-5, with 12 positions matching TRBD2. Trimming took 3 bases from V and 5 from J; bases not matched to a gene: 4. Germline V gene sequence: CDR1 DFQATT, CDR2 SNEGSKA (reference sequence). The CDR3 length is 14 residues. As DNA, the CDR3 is TGCAGTGCTAGTCTAGCGGGGGGGCGTGAGACCCAGTACTTC. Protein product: CSASLAGGRETQYF.

CDR3 residues: CASSLYLGTGAGGYTF. The CDR3 DNA follows: TGTGCCAGCAGTTTATACCTCGGGACAGGGGCTGGTGGCTACACCTTC. The chain carries TRBV28 and TRBJ1-2; 10 bases map to TRBD1. The CDR3 consists of 16 residues. Germline assignment: CDR1 MDHEN and CDR2 SYDVKM. The J segment lost 7 bases and the V segment lost 1 base, leaving 9 bases of the junction unmatched.

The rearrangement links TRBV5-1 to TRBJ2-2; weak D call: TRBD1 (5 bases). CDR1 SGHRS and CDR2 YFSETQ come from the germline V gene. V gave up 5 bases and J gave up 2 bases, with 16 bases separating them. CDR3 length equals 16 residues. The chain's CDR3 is CASSRVDNPNTGELFF. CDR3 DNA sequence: TGCGCCAGCAGTCGCGTGGACAACCCTAACACCGGGGAGCTGTTTTTT.

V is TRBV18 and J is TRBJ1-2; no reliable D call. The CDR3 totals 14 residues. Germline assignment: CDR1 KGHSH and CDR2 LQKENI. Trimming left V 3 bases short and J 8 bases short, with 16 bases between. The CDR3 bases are TGTGCCAGCTCACCGTCTCGGGCGGGGAGCGGCTACACCTTC. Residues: CASSPSRAGSGYTF. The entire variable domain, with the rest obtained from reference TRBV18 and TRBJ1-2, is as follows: NAGVMQNPRHLVRRRGQEARLRCSPMKGHSHVYWYRQLPEEGLKFMVYLQKENIIDESGMPKERFSAEFPKEGPSILRIQQVVRGDSAAYFCASSPSRAGSGYTFGSGTRLTVV.

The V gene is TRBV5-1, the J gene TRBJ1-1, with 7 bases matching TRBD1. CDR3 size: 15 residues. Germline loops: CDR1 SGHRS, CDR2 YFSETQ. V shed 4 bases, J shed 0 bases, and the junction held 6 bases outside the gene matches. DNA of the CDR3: TGCGCCAGCAGCGGTTTCAGGGGGATGAACACTGAAGCTTTCTTT. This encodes CASSGFRGMNTEAFF.

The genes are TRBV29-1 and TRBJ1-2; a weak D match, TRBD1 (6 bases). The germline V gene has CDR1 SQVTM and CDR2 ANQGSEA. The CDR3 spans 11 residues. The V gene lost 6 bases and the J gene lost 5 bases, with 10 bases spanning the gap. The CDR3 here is CSVDRGYGYTF. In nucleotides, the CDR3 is TGCAGCGTGGATAGGGGGTATGGCTACACCTTC.

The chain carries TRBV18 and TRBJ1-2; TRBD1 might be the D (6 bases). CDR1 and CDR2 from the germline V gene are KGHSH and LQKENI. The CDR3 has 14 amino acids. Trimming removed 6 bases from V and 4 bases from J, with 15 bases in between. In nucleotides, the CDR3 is TGTGCCAGCTCGTCCCGTACAGGGACCTATGGCTACACCTTC. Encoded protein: CASSSRTGTYGYTF.

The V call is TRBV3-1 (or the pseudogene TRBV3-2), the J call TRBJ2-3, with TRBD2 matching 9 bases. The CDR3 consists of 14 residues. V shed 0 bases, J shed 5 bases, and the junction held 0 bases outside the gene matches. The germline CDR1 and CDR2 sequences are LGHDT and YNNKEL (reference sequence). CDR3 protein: CASSQELAGDTQYF. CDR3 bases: TGTGCCAGCAGCCAAGAACTAGCGGGAGATACGCAGTATTTT.

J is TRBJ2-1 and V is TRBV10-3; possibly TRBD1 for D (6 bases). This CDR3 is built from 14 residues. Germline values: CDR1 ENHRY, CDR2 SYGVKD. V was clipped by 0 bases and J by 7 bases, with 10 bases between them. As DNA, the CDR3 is TGTGCCATCAGTGAGTCAGGGGGTGGAAATGAGCAGTTCTTC. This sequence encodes CAISESGGGNEQFF.

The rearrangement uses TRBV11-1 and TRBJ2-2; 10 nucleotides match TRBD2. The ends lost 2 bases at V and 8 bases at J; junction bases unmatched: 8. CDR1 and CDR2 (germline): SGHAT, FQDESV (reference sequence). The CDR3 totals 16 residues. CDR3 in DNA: TGTGCCAGCAGCTTAACAGCGGGAGGGCCAAGGGGGGAGCTGTTTTTT. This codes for CASSLTAGGPRGELFF.

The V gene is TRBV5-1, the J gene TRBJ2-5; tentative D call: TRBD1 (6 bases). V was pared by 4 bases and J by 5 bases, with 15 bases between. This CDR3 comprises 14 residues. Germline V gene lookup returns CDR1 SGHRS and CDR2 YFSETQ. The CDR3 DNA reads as TGCGCCAGCAGCCCTCTACAGGGCCCGGAGACCCAGTACTTC. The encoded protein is CASSPLQGPETQYF.

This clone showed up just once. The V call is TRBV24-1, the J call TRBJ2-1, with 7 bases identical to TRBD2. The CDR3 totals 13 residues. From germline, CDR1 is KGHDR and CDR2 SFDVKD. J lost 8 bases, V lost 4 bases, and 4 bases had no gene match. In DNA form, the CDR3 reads TGTGCCACCAGTGAACCACTAGCGTATGAGCAGTTCTTC. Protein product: CATSEPLAYEQFF.

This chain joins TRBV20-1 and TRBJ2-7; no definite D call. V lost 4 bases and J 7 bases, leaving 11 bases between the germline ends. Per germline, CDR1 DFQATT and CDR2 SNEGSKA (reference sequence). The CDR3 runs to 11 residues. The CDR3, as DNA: TGCAGTGCTAAACTTTTGAAAGAGCAGTACTTC. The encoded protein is CSAKLLKEQYF.

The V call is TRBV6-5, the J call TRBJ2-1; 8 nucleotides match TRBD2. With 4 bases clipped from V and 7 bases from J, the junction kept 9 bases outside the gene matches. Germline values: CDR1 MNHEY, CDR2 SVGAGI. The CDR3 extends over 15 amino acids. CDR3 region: CASSFEGGRLNEQFF. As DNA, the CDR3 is TGTGCCAGCAGTTTCGAGGGCGGGAGGCTGAATGAGCAGTTCTTC.

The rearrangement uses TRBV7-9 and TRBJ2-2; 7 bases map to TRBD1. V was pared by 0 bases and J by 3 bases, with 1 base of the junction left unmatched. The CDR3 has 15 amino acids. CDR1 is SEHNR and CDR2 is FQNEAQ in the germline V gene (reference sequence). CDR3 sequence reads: CASSLAGTDTGELFF. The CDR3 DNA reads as TGTGCCAGCAGCTTAGCTGGGACAGACACCGGGGAGCTGTTTTTT.

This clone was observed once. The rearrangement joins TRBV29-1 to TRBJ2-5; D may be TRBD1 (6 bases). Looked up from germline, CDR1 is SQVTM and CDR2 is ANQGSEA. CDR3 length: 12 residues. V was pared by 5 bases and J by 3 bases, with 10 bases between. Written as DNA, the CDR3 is TGCAGCGTTCATCCAGGGGAAGAGACCCAGTACTTC. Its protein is CSVHPGEETQYF.

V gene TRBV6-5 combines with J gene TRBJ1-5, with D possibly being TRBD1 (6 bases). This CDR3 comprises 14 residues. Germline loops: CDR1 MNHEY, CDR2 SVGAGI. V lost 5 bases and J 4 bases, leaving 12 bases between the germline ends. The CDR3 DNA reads TGTGCCAGCAGTCCGGGACACCCAAATCAGCCCCAGCATTTT. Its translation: CASSPGHPNQPQHF.

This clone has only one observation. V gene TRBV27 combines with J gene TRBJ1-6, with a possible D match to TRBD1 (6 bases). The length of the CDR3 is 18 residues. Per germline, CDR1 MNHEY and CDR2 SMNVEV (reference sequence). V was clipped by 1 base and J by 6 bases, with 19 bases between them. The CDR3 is CASSLFLSSGEGNSPLHF. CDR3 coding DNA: TGTGCCAGCAGTTTATTCCTCTCCTCAGGGGAGGGTAATTCACCCCTCCACTTT.

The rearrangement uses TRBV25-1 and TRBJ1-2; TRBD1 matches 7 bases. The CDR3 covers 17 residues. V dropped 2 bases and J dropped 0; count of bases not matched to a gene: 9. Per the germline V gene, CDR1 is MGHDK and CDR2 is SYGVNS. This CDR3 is CASSEIGTAKPNYGYTF. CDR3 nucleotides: TGTGCCAGCAGTGAAATTGGGACAGCGAAACCTAACTATGGCTACACCTTC.